This entry lists 11 T cell receptor beta chains sequenced from one sample in a study of T cell responses to AZD1222 COVID-19 vaccine. Sequencing used immunoSEQ multiplex PCR; TCRdb keeps in-frame clones, though not all of them. Of over 150,000 clones in the sample, around 92% were seen once. This specimen was peripheral blood, taken on day 0 of AZD1222 vaccination. These receptor sequences come from an adult in good health.

The chain combines TRBV7-9 with TRBJ1-3; D is uncertain. The V gene's germline CDR1 is SEHNR and CDR2 FQNEAQ (reference sequence). This CDR3 has 19 residues. V was cut by 0 bases and J by 0 bases, with 18 bases left in between. The DNA for the CDR3 is TGTGCCAGCAGCTTAGCGCGTTTTTGGACGGTAGACTCTGGAAACACCATATATTTT. Amino acid sequence: CASSLARFWTVDSGNTIYF.

The chain is built from TRBV5-5 and TRBJ1-6; D unresolved. The CDR3 length is 14 residues. CDR1 is SGHKS and CDR2 is YYEKEE in the germline V gene (reference sequence). V lost 5 bases and J 7 bases, leaving 13 bases between the germline ends. CDR3 in DNA: TGTGCCAGCAGAAGAAACAGCTTGAATTCACCCCTCCACTTT. It yields the protein CASRRNSLNSPLHF.

The J gene is TRBJ1-2, the V gene TRBV6-6; no definite D call. Germline CDR1 is MNHNY and CDR2 is SVGAGI (reference sequence). Trimming stripped 10 bases from V and 3 bases from J, with 18 bases between. The length of the CDR3 is 14 residues. This chain's CDR3 is CATSQTGNYYGYTF. In DNA form, the CDR3 reads TGTGCCACCAGCCAAACGGGGAATTACTATGGCTACACCTTC.

This clone appeared a single time. The chain is built from TRBV27 and TRBJ2-1; 7 nucleotides agree with TRBD1. Germline V lookup: CDR1 MNHEY, CDR2 SMNVEV (reference sequence). This CDR3 has 14 amino acids. V was clipped by 6 bases and J by 2 bases; unmatched bases: 4. The CDR3 region is CASSLDRAYNEQFF. CDR3 coding DNA: TGTGCCAGCAGCCTCGACAGGGCCTACAATGAGCAGTTCTTC.

The V gene is TRBV12-5, the J gene TRBJ1-2, with 8 nucleotides matching TRBD1. V trimming: 6 bases; J trimming: 5 bases; junction bases outside the gene matches: 14. CDR1 is LGHNT, CDR2 FRNRAP, per germline. The CDR3 is 16 residues long. CDR3 sequence reads: CASGPADRGLGYGYTF. CDR3 sequence (DNA): TGTGCTAGTGGCCCGGCCGACAGGGGCCTGGGGTATGGCTACACCTTC.

This chain connects TRBV13 to TRBJ1-6; TRBD1 matches 8 bases. The CDR3 extends over 16 amino acids. Germline CDR1 reads PRHDT; CDR2 reads FYEKMQ (reference sequence). V lost 5 bases, J lost 1 base, and 4 bases stayed unmatched. The CDR3 spells CASSPQGASYNSPLHF. As DNA, the CDR3 is TGTGCCAGCAGCCCCCAGGGGGCATCCTATAATTCACCCCTCCACTTT.

V gene TRBV28 combines with J gene TRBJ1-1; 9 bases agree with TRBD1. J gave up 11 bases and V 5 bases, and 6 bases lay outside the gene matches. The CDR3 covers 12 residues. The germline CDR1 and CDR2 sequences are MDHEN and SYDVKM. The CDR3 nucleotides read TGTGCCAGCAGTCATGACAGGGGGAGGGCTTTCTTT. Its protein is CASSHDRGRAFF.

CDR3 in amino acids: CASSAFFNYGYTF. CDR3 in DNA: TGTGCCAGCAGCGCCTTTTTTAACTATGGCTACACCTTC. The chain links TRBV6-5 to TRBJ1-2, with D unresolved. CDR3 size: 13 residues. The V gene lost 6 bases and the J gene lost 1 base, with 9 bases spanning the gap. Germline loops: CDR1 MNHEY, CDR2 SVGAGI.

The chain uses TRBV25-1 and TRBJ1-2; D call uncertain. The CDR3 consists of 14 residues. The ends were cut back, 1 base at V and 5 bases at J, with 11 bases in the middle. The germline CDR1 and CDR2 sequences are MGHDK and SYGVNS. This CDR3 is CASSESYLAYGYTF. The CDR3 DNA reads TGTGCCAGCAGTGAATCTTACTTGGCGTATGGCTACACCTTC.

This sequence joins TRBV5-6 and TRBJ1-2; weak D call: TRBD1 (6 bases). Trimming left V 4 bases short and J 3 bases short, with 19 bases between. CDR1 SGHDT and CDR2 YYEEEE come from the germline V gene. The CDR3 runs 16 residues. The CDR3 nucleotides read TGTGCCAGCAGCGGCGAACAAACAGGGAAGGACTATGGCTACACCTTC. It yields the protein CASSGEQTGKDYGYTF.

This clone occurred once. The DNA for the CDR3 is TGTGCCAGCAGCTCCGTTGGGAGCGGGAGGGCCGCCTACGAGCAGTACTTC. Translating it yields CASSSVGSGRAAYEQYF. The J gene is TRBJ2-7, the V gene TRBV7-9; 10 bases match TRBD2. The V segment lost 4 bases and the J segment 2 bases; nucleotides outside the gene matches: 11. Germline V lookup: CDR1 SEHNR, CDR2 FQNEAQ (reference sequence). The length of the CDR3 is 17 residues.